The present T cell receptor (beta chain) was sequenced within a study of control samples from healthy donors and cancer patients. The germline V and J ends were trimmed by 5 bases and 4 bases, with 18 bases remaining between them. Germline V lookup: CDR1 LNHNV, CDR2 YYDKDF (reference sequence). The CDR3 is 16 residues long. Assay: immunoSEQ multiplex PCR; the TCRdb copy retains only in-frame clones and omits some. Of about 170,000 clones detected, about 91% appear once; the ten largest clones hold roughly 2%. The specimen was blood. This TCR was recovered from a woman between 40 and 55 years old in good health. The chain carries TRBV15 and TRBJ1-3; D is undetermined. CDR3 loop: CATSGRQAGRGNTIYF. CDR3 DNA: TGTGCCACCAGCGGTAGGCAGGCAGGTCGAGGAAACACCATATATTTT. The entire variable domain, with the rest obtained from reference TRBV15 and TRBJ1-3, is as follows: DAMVIQNPRYQVTQFGKPVTLSCSQTLNHNVMYWYQQKSSQAPKLLFHYYDKDFNNEADTPDNFQSRRPNTSFCFLDIRSPGLGDTAMYLCATSGRQAGRGNTIYFGEGSWLTVV.